The 11 T cell receptor beta chains below come from one sample, sequenced in a study of graft-versus-host responses after intestinal transplantation. The starting material, graft tissue, was processed to release intraepithelial and lamina propria lymphocytes. Sequencing was performed with immunoSEQ multiplex PCR; in TCRdb, only in-frame clones are kept and a portion is missing. The repertoire has approximately 1,100 clones, more than 65% of them found once; the top ten carry more than 25%. The specimen comprised ileum tissue, sampled roughly 250 days after intestinal transplantation. These receptors all come from a human patient who received an intestinal transplant, so some T cells may come from the graft donor.

The V call is TRBV15, the J call TRBJ2-7, with 13 bases aligning to TRBD2. The CDR3 runs to 15 residues. Germline values: CDR1 LNHNV, CDR2 YYDKDF (reference sequence). With 0 bases clipped from V and 6 bases from J, the junction kept 2 bases outside the gene matches. CDR3 sequence (DNA): TGTGCCACCAGCAGAGAGGGGACTAGCGGGACCGAGCAGTACTTC. The encoded protein is CATSREGTSGTEQYF.

This clone was observed a few times. The sample has other DNA sequences that encode this CDR3 too. The chain couples TRBV6-1 to TRBJ1-5; 9 nucleotides line up with TRBD1. V shed 4 bases, J shed 7 bases, and the junction held 5 bases outside the gene matches. Germline V gene lookup returns CDR1 MNHNS and CDR2 SASEGT. The CDR3 totals 14 residues. CDR3 residues: CASSGRQGGQPQHF. CDR3 sequence (DNA): TGTGCCAGCAGTGGCCGACAGGGGGGGCAGCCCCAGCATTTT.

V is TRBV6-5 and J is TRBJ2-7; 8 bases line up with TRBD1. In germline, CDR1 is MNHEY, CDR2 SVGAGI. With V trimmed by 2 bases and J by 4 bases, 7 bases remained unmatched. The CDR3 has 15 amino acids. The CDR3: CASSYAAGGIYEQYF. The CDR3 nucleotides read TGTGCCAGCAGTTACGCAGCAGGGGGCATTTACGAGCAGTACTTC.

This rearrangement joins TRBV28 to TRBJ1-2; D gene unclear. The CDR3 spans 12 residues. Germline CDR1 reads MDHEN; CDR2 reads SYDVKM. V was cut by 5 bases and J by 3 bases, with 7 bases left in between. CDR3 nucleotides: TGTGCCAGCAGTGCAGGAGACTATGGCTACACCTTC. Protein product: CASSAGDYGYTF.

The CDR3 loop is CASSSYRGEIYNEQFF. The CDR3, as DNA: TGTGCCAGCAGCTCATACAGGGGGGAGATTTACAATGAGCAGTTCTTC. This chain connects TRBV11-2 to TRBJ2-1; 8 bases agree with TRBD1. The CDR3 has 16 residues. V lost 4 bases to trimming and J lost 4 bases; unmatched junction nucleotides: 9. CDR1 and CDR2 from the germline V gene are SGHAT and FQNNGV.

The chain recombines TRBV10-1 with TRBJ2-5; TRBD1 agrees at 7 bases. V shed 2 bases, J shed 5 bases, and the junction held 8 bases outside the gene matches. The CDR3 covers 15 residues. Germline V lookup: CDR1 WNHNN, CDR2 SYGVQD (reference sequence). CDR3: CASSEHRSGGETQYF. The CDR3 nucleotides are TGCGCCAGCAGTGAGCACCGATCAGGGGGTGAGACCCAGTACTTC.

V usage is TRBV5-8 and J usage is TRBJ2-1; 14 bases align to TRBD2. The CDR3 loop spans 15 amino acids. V was pared by 4 bases and J by 8 bases, with 5 bases of the junction left unmatched. In germline, CDR1 is SGHTS, CDR2 YDEGEE. CDR3: CASSHGLAGGDEQFF. The CDR3 DNA reads as TGTGCCAGCAGCCATGGACTAGCGGGAGGAGATGAGCAGTTCTTC.

The chain couples TRBV5-8 to TRBJ2-5; the D is unclear. The CDR3 contains 13 residues. Deletions cut 0 bases from V and 2 bases from J, with 5 bases between. Germline V gene sequence: CDR1 SGHTS, CDR2 YDEGEE. CDR3 DNA: TGTGCCAGCAGCTTGGGACGGCAAGAGACCCAGTACTTC. Translating gives CASSLGRQETQYF.

The rearrangement links TRBV18 to TRBJ2-2, with no clear D. CDR1 and CDR2 from the germline V gene are KGHSH and LQKENI. With 3 bases removed from V and 3 bases from J, the gap between germline ends came to 17 bases. This CDR3 has 17 residues. CDR3 sequence: CASSPVYLTYDTGELFF. CDR3 DNA sequence: TGTGCCAGCTCACCGGTCTATCTTACGTACGACACCGGGGAGCTGTTTTTT.

CDR3 loop: CASSLGTANTEAFF. The CDR3 bases are TGTGCCAGCAGCTTAGGGACAGCGAACACTGAAGCTTTCTTT. This sequence joins TRBV7-8 and TRBJ1-1; a weak D match, TRBD1 (6 bases). The CDR3 runs to 14 residues. CDR1 and CDR2 (germline): SGHVS, FQNEAQ. The V gene lost 1 base and the J gene lost 1 base, with 7 bases spanning the gap.

This sequence joins TRBV29-1 and TRBJ2-1; TRBD1 might be the D (6 bases). The CDR3 sequence is 14 residues long. Per the germline V gene, CDR1 is SQVTM and CDR2 is ANQGSEA. V was cut by 6 bases and J by 7 bases, with 19 bases left in between. The CDR3 reads CSVRPGTGFNEQFF. CDR3 nucleotide sequence: TGCAGCGTCCGCCCAGGTACAGGGTTTAATGAGCAGTTCTTC.